The T cell receptor beta chain described here comes from a study of blood T cell repertoires in COVID-19. Study-level background: COVID-19 samples collected from the United States, Italy and Spain covered acute and convalescent phases. PBMCs, B-cell-depleted T cells, or T cells were the source of the cDNA or gDNA that made up the material.

There are 17 residues in the CDR3. Germline CDR1 is SQVTM and CDR2 is ANQGSEA. V gave up 1 base and J gave up 2 bases; unmatched junction bases: 11. As handled by the study authors: Estimates of nucleated cell counts were drawn from the amplification of reference gene primers. The method was immunoSEQ multiplex PCR; TCRdb's version includes in-frame clones alone and lacks a portion of them. For V, J and clone size, that table is used; D and trimming come from the DNA. The sample carries tens of thousands of clones, roughly 82% recorded once. Sequences were obtained from peripheral blood. The TCR originated in a man aged 40-49 years with acute or convalescent COVID-19. The J gene is TRBJ2-3, the V gene TRBV29-1, with 8 bases that match TRBD1. The CDR3 bases are TGCAGCGTTGAAGGGTCGAACAGGGGGTATATCACAGATACGCAGTATTTT. Its protein product is CSVEGSNRGYITDTQYF.